The rows below give T cell receptor beta chains drawn from one sample of a study of vaccination effects on CD4 cells after COVID-19. Profiled with immunoSEQ multiplex PCR; TCRdb holds only in-frame clones, not every one. The repertoire holds roughly 14,000 clones, with approximately 68% as singletons. For these receptors, no antigen is known. The sample here was CD4+ T cells from PBMCs cultured with SARS-CoV-2 spike peptides, taken after COVID-19 vaccination. The receptor source for this set is a human donor who received a COVID-19 vaccine. The CDR3 runs from the conserved cysteine through the conserved F or W. Fields, in order: J gene, clone size, V gene, D gene, CDR3 protein, CDR3 DNA. A D gene is named only where the DNA matches it firmly. Clone size is given for some rows only: seen once, a few or many times, or a class if the clone is expanded.

J gene: TRBJ1-2; clone size: NA; V gene: TRBV28; D gene: NA; CDR3 protein: CATLLGGGYTF; CDR3 DNA: TGTGCCACCCTTTTGGGGGGAGGCTACACCTTC
J gene: TRBJ2-2; clone size: NA; V gene: TRBV28; D gene: NA; CDR3 protein: CASSQETNTGELFF; CDR3 DNA: TGTGCCAGCAGCCAGGAGACGAACACCGGGGAGCTGTTTTTT
J gene: TRBJ2-3; clone size: few; V gene: TRBV2; D gene: TRBD1; CDR3 protein: CASSEGDRGTDTQYF; CDR3 DNA: TGTGCCAGCAGTGAAGGTGACAGGGGCACAGATACGCAGTATTTT
J gene: TRBJ2-1; clone size: large; V gene: TRBV5-1; D gene: NA; CDR3 protein: CASSLGHEQFF; CDR3 DNA: TGCGCCAGCAGCTTGGGCCATGAGCAGTTCTTC
J gene: TRBJ1-1; clone size: NA; V gene: TRBV28; D gene: NA; CDR3 protein: CASSFDPLREVVMNTEAFF; CDR3 DNA: TGTGCCAGCAGTTTTGACCCCCTCAGGGAGGTGGTAATGAACACTGAAGCTTTCTTT
J gene: TRBJ2-3; clone size: NA; V gene: TRBV4-2; D gene: TRBD2; CDR3 protein: CASSQVFSKWGGIGTDTQYF; CDR3 DNA: TGTGCCAGCAGCCAGGTGTTCAGCAAGTGGGGGGGGATCGGCACAGATACGCAGTATTTT
J gene: TRBJ2-2; clone size: large; V gene: TRBV5-1; D gene: TRBD1; CDR3 protein: CASSLDPTGGGNTGELFF; CDR3 DNA: TGCGCCAGCAGCTTGGATCCGACAGGGGGTGGGAACACCGGGGAGCTGTTTTTT
J gene: TRBJ1-6; clone size: few; V gene: TRBV30; D gene: NA; CDR3 protein: CAWSVGPGVYNSPLHF; CDR3 DNA: TGTGCCTGGAGTGTAGGACCGGGGGTCTATAATTCACCCCTCCACTTT
J gene: TRBJ2-2; clone size: large; V gene: TRBV20-1; D gene: NA; CDR3 protein: CSASFDSHTGELFF; CDR3 DNA: TGCAGTGCTAGTTTTGACAGCCACACCGGGGAGCTGTTTTTT
J gene: TRBJ1-2; clone size: NA; V gene: TRBV9; D gene: NA; CDR3 protein: CASSVDGFYGYTF; CDR3 DNA: TGTGCCAGCAGCGTGGACGGATTTTATGGCTACACCTTC
J gene: TRBJ1-3; clone size: few; V gene: TRBV29-1; D gene: NA; CDR3 protein: CSGKMGGRNTIYF; CDR3 DNA: TGCAGCGGCAAGATGGGTGGCAGAAACACCATATATTTT
J gene: TRBJ1-1; clone size: NA; V gene: TRBV5-6; D gene: NA; CDR3 protein: CASSFARNTEAFF; CDR3 DNA: TGTGCCAGCAGCTTTGCAAGGAACACTGAAGCTTTCTTT
J gene: TRBJ1-3; clone size: NA; V gene: TRBV27; D gene: NA; CDR3 protein: CASSLPQDLSGNTIYF; CDR3 DNA: TGTGCCAGCTCACTACCGCAGGACCTCTCTGGAAACACCATATATTTT
J gene: TRBJ2-3; clone size: NA; V gene: TRBV4-2; D gene: NA; CDR3 protein: CASSQEGYGQASTDTQYF; CDR3 DNA: TGTGCCAGCAGCCAAGAAGGCTACGGGCAGGCTTCCACAGATACGCAGTATTTT
J gene: TRBJ2-7; clone size: NA; V gene: TRBV2; D gene: NA; CDR3 protein: CASSRYEQYF; CDR3 DNA: TGTGCCAGCAGTCGGTACGAGCAGTACTTC
J gene: TRBJ2-1; clone size: NA; V gene: TRBV10-3; D gene: NA; CDR3 protein: CAISEPKTPLILF; CDR3 DNA: TGTGCCATCAGTGAGCCTAAAACTCCCCTCATCCTCTTC
J gene: TRBJ1-1; clone size: NA; V gene: TRBV29-1; D gene: TRBD1; CDR3 protein: CSAVRTGLNTEAFF; CDR3 DNA: TGCAGCGCTGTTAGGACAGGTCTGAACACTGAAGCTTTCTTT
J gene: TRBJ2-5; clone size: once; V gene: TRBV3-1/TRBV3-2; D gene: NA; CDR3 protein: CASSQPTEWETQYF; CDR3 DNA: TGTGCCAGCAGCCAACCCACTGAGTGGGAGACCCAGTACTTC
J gene: TRBJ1-6; clone size: NA; V gene: TRBV19; D gene: NA; CDR3 protein: CASSIERNNSPLHF; CDR3 DNA: TGTGCCAGTAGTATAGAGAGGAATAATTCACCCCTCCACTTT
J gene: TRBJ2-2; clone size: once; V gene: TRBV5-1; D gene: TRBD2; CDR3 protein: CASSLVAGGAGELFF; CDR3 DNA: TGCGCCAGCAGCTTGGTAGCGGGAGGAGCCGGGGAGCTGTTTTTT
J gene: TRBJ1-1; clone size: NA; V gene: TRBV7-2; D gene: NA; CDR3 protein: CASSLFQGRTEAFF; CDR3 DNA: TGTGCCAGCAGCTTGTTTCAGGGGAGGACTGAAGCTTTCTTT
J gene: TRBJ2-7; clone size: NA; V gene: TRBV9; D gene: NA; CDR3 protein: CASSPQGYEQYF; CDR3 DNA: TGTGCCAGCAGCCCTCAGGGATACGAGCAGTACTTC
J gene: TRBJ1-5; clone size: NA; V gene: TRBV18; D gene: TRBD1; CDR3 protein: CASSDRTGSNQPQHF; CDR3 DNA: TGTGCCAGCTCGGATCGGACAGGGTCGAATCAGCCCCAGCATTTT
J gene: TRBJ1-6; clone size: few; V gene: TRBV12-5; D gene: NA; CDR3 protein: CASGTRGF; CDR3 DNA: TGTGCTAGTGGTACCAGGGGCTTT
J gene: TRBJ1-2; clone size: NA; V gene: TRBV29-1; D gene: NA; CDR3 protein: CSVEHSYGYTF; CDR3 DNA: TGCAGCGTTGAGCACAGCTATGGCTACACCTTC
J gene: TRBJ2-3; clone size: NA; V gene: TRBV5-4; D gene: NA; CDR3 protein: CASSLASVGATDTQYF; CDR3 DNA: TGTGCCAGCAGCTTGGCCTCGGTCGGAGCCACAGATACGCAGTATTTT
J gene: TRBJ2-7; clone size: NA; V gene: TRBV20-1; D gene: TRBD2; CDR3 protein: CSASPGGRDEQYF; CDR3 DNA: TGCAGTGCTAGTCCGGGAGGGCGGGACGAGCAGTACTTC
J gene: TRBJ2-3; clone size: NA; V gene: TRBV28; D gene: TRBD1; CDR3 protein: CASSLRGQASTDTQYF; CDR3 DNA: TGTGCCAGCAGTTTACGAGGACAGGCTAGCACAGATACGCAGTATTTT